This T cell receptor (beta chain) appears in the sequencing data of a study of T cells after yellow fever vaccination. Across the study: Fractions containing few cells were prepared with SMART-Seq v4 Ultra Low Input.

Only a few counts were recorded for this clonotype. What it recognizes is unknown. TCRdb re-analysed the 5' RACE reads in MiXCR, keeping a single row per CDR3 protein. This table holds roughly 170,000 distinct CDR3 sequences, roughly a tenth found once. Germline V CDR1 and CDR2: SEHNR, FQNEAQ (reference sequence). Trimming took off 3 bases at V and 8 bases at J, with 22 bases between the two ends. The length of the CDR3 is 16 residues. Study results and caveats: Just a small share of clonotypes turned up in the CD4 compartment as well as the CD8 compartment. The study found a weaker secondary response that peaked faster, day 5 versus 15.

This specimen was CD8+ T cells sorted from PBMCs, taken 45 days after the yellow fever booster vaccination. The TCR sequence derives from a man aged 18 to 35 who received the YFV17D yellow fever vaccine. V is TRBV7-9 and J is TRBJ1-2; D gene unclear. The DNA of the CDR3 is TGTGCCAGCAGCTTCGGGGAGAACACGCAGATGGGGGGCTACACCTTC. Protein product: CASSFGENTQMGGYTF. The full variable domain, its missing parts supplied by reference TRBV7-9 and TRBJ1-2, is DTGVSQNPRHKITKRGQNVTFRCDPISEHNRLYWYRQTLGQGPEFLTYFQNEAQLEKSRLLSDRFSAERPKGSFSTLEIQRTEQGDSAMYLCASSFGENTQMGGYTFGSGTRLTVV.